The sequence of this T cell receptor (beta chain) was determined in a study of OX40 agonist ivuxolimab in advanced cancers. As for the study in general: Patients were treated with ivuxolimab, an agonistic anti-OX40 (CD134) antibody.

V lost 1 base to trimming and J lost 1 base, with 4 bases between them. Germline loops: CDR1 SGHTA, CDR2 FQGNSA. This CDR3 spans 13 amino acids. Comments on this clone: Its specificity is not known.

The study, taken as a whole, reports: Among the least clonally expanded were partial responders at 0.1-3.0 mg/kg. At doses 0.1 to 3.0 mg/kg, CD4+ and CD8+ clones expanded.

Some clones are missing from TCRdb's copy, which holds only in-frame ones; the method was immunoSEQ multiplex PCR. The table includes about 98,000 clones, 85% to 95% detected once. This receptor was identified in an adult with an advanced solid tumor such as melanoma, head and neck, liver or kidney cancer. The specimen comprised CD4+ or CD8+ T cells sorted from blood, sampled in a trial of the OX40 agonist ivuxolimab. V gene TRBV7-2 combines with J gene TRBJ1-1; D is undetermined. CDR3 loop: CASSLGTNTEAFF. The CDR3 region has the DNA TGTGCCAGCAGCTTAGGGACGAACACTGAAGCTTTCTTT.